This note documents a single T cell receptor (beta chain) sequence. Its antigen is unidentified. The sample is drawn from a study of T cell responses to AZD1222 COVID-19 vaccine. Across the whole study: The study pooled second doses at about 4 or about 12 weeks. General study findings and limits: Compared with day 0, the breadth and depth of the Spike-specific TCR repertoire rose significantly after two doses of AZD1222. No repertoire was sampled before or during the peak T cell response, only after it. At baseline, seropositivity was found in only 5 to 7 AZD1222 recipients.

TCRdb's table, derived via immunoSEQ multiplex PCR, lists solely in-frame clones and lacks some. The sample has approximately 110,000 clones, around 92% seen once. Germline loops: CDR1 KGHSH, CDR2 LQKENI. V was shortened by 2 bases and J by 3 bases, with 10 bases between the two germline ends. There are 14 residues in the CDR3. The chain couples TRBV18 to TRBJ1-1, with D possibly TRBD1 on 5 matching bases. Source: peripheral blood, taken on day 0 of AZD1222 vaccination. The source is an adult in good health. The CDR3 sequence: CASSPAEGDTEAFF. The CDR3 bases are TGTGCCAGCTCACCAGCGGAAGGGGACACTGAAGCTTTCTTT.